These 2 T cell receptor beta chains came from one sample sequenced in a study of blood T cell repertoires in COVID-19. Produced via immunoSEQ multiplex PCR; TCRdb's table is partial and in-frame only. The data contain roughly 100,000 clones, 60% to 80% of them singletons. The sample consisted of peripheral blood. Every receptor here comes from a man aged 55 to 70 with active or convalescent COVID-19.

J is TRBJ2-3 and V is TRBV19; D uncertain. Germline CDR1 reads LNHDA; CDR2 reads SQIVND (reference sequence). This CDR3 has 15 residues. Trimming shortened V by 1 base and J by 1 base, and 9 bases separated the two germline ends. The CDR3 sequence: CASSIGSTRTDTQYF. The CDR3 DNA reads TGTGCCAGTAGTATAGGGTCTACCCGCACAGATACGCAGTATTTT.

The CDR3 DNA sequence: TGTGCCACCCAAAGCGGGAGTGCGGCCAAAAACATTCAGTACTTC. Its translation is CATQSGSAAKNIQYF. This chain links TRBV6-5 with TRBJ2-4; TRBD2 agrees at 8 bases. CDR3 length equals 15 residues. Germline V gene data show CDR1 as MNHEY and CDR2 as SVGAGI. J was trimmed by 1 base and V by 10 bases; bases with no gene match: 9.